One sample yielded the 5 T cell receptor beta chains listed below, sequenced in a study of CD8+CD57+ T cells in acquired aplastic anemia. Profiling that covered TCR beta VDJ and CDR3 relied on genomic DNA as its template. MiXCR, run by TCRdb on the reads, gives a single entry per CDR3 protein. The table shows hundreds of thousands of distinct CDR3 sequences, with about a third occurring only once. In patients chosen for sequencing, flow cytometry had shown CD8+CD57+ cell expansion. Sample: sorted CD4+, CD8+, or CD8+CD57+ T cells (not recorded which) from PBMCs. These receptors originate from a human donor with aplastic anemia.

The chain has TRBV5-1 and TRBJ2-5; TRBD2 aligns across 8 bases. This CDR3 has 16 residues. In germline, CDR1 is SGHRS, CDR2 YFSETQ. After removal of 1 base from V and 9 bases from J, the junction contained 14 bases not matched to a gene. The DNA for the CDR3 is TGCGCCAGCAGCTTGTTGCAGCGGGGGCTCTCCGCGGCCCAGTACTTC. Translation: CASSLLQRGLSAAQYF.

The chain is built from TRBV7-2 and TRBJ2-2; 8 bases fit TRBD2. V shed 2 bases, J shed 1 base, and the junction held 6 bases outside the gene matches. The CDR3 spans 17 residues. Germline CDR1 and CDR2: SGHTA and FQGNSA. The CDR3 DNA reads TGTGCCAGCAGCTTATGGAGCGGGAGTAAGAACACCGGGGAGCTGTTTTTT. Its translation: CASSLWSGSKNTGELFF.

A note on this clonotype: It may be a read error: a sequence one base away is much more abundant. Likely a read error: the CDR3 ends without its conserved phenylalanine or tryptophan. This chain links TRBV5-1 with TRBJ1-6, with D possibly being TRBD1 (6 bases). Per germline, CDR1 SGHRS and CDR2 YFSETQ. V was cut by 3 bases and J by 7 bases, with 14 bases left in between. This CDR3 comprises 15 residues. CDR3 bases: TGCGCCAGCAGCTGGGAAGGGGGACGGAATTCACCCCTCCACGTT. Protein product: CASSWEGGRNSPLHV.

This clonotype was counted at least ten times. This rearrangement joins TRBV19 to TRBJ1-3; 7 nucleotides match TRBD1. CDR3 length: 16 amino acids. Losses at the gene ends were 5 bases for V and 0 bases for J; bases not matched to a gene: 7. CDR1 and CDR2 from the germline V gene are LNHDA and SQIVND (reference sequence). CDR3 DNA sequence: TGTGCCAGTAGTCCGGACAGGCTAACCTCTGGAAACACCATATATTTT. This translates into CASSPDRLTSGNTIYF. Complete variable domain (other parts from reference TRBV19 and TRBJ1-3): DGGITQSPKYLFRKEGQNVTLSCEQNLNHDAMYWYRQDPGQGLRLIYYSQIVNDFQKGDIAEGYSVSREKKESFPLTVTSAQKNPTAFYLCASSPDRLTSGNTIYFGEGSWLTVV.

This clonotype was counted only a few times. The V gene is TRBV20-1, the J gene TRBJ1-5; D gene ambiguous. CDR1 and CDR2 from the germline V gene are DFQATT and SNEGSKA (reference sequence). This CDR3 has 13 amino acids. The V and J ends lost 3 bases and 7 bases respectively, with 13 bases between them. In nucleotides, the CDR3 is TGCAGTGCTAGTCTCGGGGTTGGGCAGCCCCAGCATTTT. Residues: CSASLGVGQPQHF.